This TCR beta chain was captured by sequencing in a study of cytomegalovirus exposure and HLA in healthy donors. Study-wide points: It was reported in a later analysis that an Asian-associated ancestry cluster showed fewer N-insertions than the roughly 670-donor mean.

PCR primers comprised 60 Vbeta and 13 Jbeta primers. Here immunoSEQ multiplex PCR was the method, and the copy in TCRdb shows in-frame clones only, minus some. The profile shows over 100,000 clones, around 79% of them singletons. On this clone: The antigen is unknown.

Trimming took 8 bases from V and 0 from J, leaving 11 bases between them. This CDR3 region has 14 residues. Germline CDR1 is MNHNS and CDR2 is SASEGT. This chain connects TRBV6-1 to TRBJ1-5, with D uncertain. Sequenced: PBMCs. This TCR was sampled from a man aged 60 to 69 in good health and CMV-seropositive. CDR3 DNA: TGTGCCAGCCGGCCGACTAATAGCAATCAGCCCCAGCATTTT. Encoded protein: CASRPTNSNQPQHF.